This TCR beta chain was captured in a study of beta chain features in type 1 diabetes. Study results and caveats: Patients with Type 1 diabetes showed moderately but significantly shorter TCRB CDR3s in all four CD4+ subsets.

With respect to this clone: Its matching antigen is unknown.

Every isolated RNA sample was fully reverse transcribed, so sequencing captured expressed TCRB transcripts. The protocol was immunoSEQ multiplex PCR, while the TCRdb copy is restricted to in-frame clones and leaves out a portion. This sample has some 350,000 clones, with around 9.6% found just once. Donors contributed one heparinised blood draw apiece, averaging approximately 120 mL. V was pared by 2 bases and J by 4 bases, with 8 bases between. The CDR3 runs to 13 residues. CDR1 and CDR2 (germline): SGHTA, FQGTGA. The V gene is TRBV7-3, the J gene TRBJ1-2; D not resolved. This clonotype was obtained from a man aged 25 to 40 with type 1 diabetes. The specimen sequenced was central memory CD4+ T cells from blood. The CDR3 nucleotides are TGTGCCAGCAGCTTAGCGGGAGGCTATGGCTACACCTTC. Protein sequence: CASSLAGGYGYTF. The variable domain in full, with the rest retrieved from reference TRBV7-3 and TRBJ1-2, is GAGVSQTPSNKVTEKGKYVELRCDPISGHTALYWYRQSLGQGPEFLIYFQGTGAADDSGLPNDRFFAVRPEGSVSTLKIQRTERGDSAVYLCASSLAGGYGYTFGSGTRLTVV.